This is a list of T cell receptor beta chains from one sample in a study of CXCR3-negative and CXCR3-positive naive CD8 T cells. TCRdb reprocessed the 5' RACE reads; each CDR3 protein has one entry and no DNA is given. The specimen's table records just under 90,000 distinct CDR3 sequences. Input material: naive CXCR3+ CD8+ T cells from blood. The receptors originated from a human donor in good health. Some clones in this sample may be carry-over from other donors' samples. The CDR3 runs from the conserved cysteine through the conserved F or W.

>TRBV4-1|TRBJ2-2
CASSPYGSDRESAGELFF
>TRBV29-1|TRBJ2-3
CSVSVVSTDTQYF
>TRBV5-1|TRBJ1-1
CASSLEQGGNTEAFF
>TRBV27|TRBJ2-5
CASSTGTRETQYF
>TRBV20-1|TRBJ2-3
CSATKQGADTQYF
>TRBV7-6|TRBJ2-1
CASSLTGTGGVGEQFF
>TRBV6-5|TRBJ1-2
CASSYSRGADGYTF
>TRBV28|TRBJ2-7
CAGSLGQSYEQYF
>TRBV7-8|TRBJ2-3
CASSFVDGGAHTDTQYF
>TRBV21-1|TRBJ2-7
CASSALTLRDRAYYEQYF
>TRBV12-3/TRBV12-4|TRBJ2-7
CASRNGQAERYEQYF
>TRBV7-8|TRBJ2-7
CASSGNRGGSYEQYF
>TRBV29-1|TRBJ2-1
CSVPGQGIGDEQFF
>TRBV7-6|TRBJ2-2
CASSPPLGENTGELFF
>TRBV2|TRBJ2-2
CASGASGNTGELFF
>TRBV21-1|TRBJ2-7
CASSNYFRGFYEQYF
>TRBV29-1|TRBJ1-1
CSVDGGTGNTEAFF
>TRBV7-9|TRBJ2-7
CASSFNRDKGGYEQYF
>TRBV7-2|TRBJ1-1
CASSLGGVNTEAFF
>TRBV2|TRBJ2-7
CASSEIGRPGEQYF
>TRBV9|TRBJ1-2
CASSVNTGGLRGYTF
>TRBV3-1|TRBJ2-1
CASSTQEIWTNEQFF
>TRBV28|TRBJ2-5
CASSFRIASQETQYF
>TRBV30|TRBJ1-1
CAWRTGQGAFF
>TRBV28|TRBJ2-1
CASRGRDAGAAEQFF
>TRBV29-1|TRBJ2-5
CSVRTGGATQYF
>TRBV11-2|TRBJ1-1
CASTSTGWLEAFF
>TRBV7-3|TRBJ2-1
CASSLTPGGSLNEQFF
>TRBV25-1|TRBJ2-2
CASSDWGQGSTGELFF